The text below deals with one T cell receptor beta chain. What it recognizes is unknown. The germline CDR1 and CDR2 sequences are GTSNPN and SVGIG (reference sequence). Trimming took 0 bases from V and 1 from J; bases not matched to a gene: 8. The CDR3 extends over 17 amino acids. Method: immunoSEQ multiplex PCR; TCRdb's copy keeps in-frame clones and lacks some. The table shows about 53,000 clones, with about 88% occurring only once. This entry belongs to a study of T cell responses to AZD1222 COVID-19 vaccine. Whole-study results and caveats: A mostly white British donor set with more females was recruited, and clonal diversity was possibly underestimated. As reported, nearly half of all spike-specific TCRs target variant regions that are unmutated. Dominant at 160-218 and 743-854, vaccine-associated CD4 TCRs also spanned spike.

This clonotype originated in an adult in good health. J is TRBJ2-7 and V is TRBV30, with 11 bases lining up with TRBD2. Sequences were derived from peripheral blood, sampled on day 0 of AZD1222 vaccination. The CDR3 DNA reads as TGTGCCTGGAGTGTACTTACTAGCGGGAGTGGGTCCTACGAGCAGTACTTC. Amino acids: CAWSVLTSGSGSYEQYF.